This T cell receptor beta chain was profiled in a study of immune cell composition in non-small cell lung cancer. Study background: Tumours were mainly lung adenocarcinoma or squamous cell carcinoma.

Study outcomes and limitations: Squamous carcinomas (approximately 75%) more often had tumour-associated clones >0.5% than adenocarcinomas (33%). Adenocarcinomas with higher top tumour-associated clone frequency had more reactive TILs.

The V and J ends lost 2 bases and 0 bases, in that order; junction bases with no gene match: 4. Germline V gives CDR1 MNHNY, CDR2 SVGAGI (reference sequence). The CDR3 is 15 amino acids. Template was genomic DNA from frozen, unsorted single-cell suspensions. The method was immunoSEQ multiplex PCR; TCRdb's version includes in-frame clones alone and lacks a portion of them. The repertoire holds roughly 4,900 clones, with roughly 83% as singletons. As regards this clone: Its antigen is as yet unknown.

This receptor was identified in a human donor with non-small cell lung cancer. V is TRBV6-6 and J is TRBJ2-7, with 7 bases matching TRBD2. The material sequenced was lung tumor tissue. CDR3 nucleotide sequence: TGTGCCAGCAGTTACGGGCGGGGGAGCTCCTACGAGCAGTACTTC. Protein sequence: CASSYGRGSSYEQYF.